This TCR beta chain was profiled in a study of blood T cell repertoires in COVID-19. Study information: Collection of acute and convalescent COVID-19 samples took place in the United States, Italy and Spain. T cells, B-cell-depleted T cells, or PBMCs provided the cDNA or gDNA that served as material.

This clone came up once. In the authors' workflow: By means of reference gene primer amplification, nucleated cell counts were estimated. Assay: immunoSEQ multiplex PCR; the TCRdb copy retains only in-frame clones and omits some. The DNA gave D and trimming, while V, J and clone size come from that table. The sample consists of approximately 65,000 clones, around 85% of them appearing once. The CDR3 runs to 14 residues. Trimming removed 0 bases from V and 8 bases from J, with 12 bases in between. CDR1 MDHEN and CDR2 SYDVKM come from the germline V gene. The source is a man in his 60s with acute or convalescent COVID-19. Sequencing used peripheral blood. This sequence joins TRBV28 and TRBJ2-3; unclear D gene. This CDR3 is CASSLWVGAGTQYF. The CDR3 coding sequence is TGTGCCAGCAGTTTATGGGTCGGTGCAGGTACGCAGTATTTT.